Listed below are T cell receptor beta chains from one sample, sequenced in a study of blood T cell repertoires in COVID-19. Method: immunoSEQ multiplex PCR; TCRdb's copy keeps in-frame clones and lacks some. Found here are approximately 100,000 clones, over 75% of them singletons; the top ten hold 11%. The material sequenced was peripheral blood. These receptors were taken from a woman in her 30s with acute or convalescent COVID-19. The CDR3 runs from the conserved cysteine through the conserved F or W. A D gene is named only where the DNA matches it firmly. The size entry is marked missing in some rows and otherwise reads once, few, many or a size class.

V	D	J	size	CDR3	DNA
TRBV10-3	NA	TRBJ2-1	NA	CATGGISYNEQFF	TGTGCCACCGGAGGTATTTCCTACAATGAGCAGTTCTTC
TRBV28	NA	TRBJ1-4	NA	CASSPQGIREKLFF	TGTGCCAGCAGCCCGCAGGGGATTCGAGAAAAACTGTTTTTT
TRBV12-3/TRBV12-4	NA	TRBJ2-5	once	CASSQPRETQYF	TGTGCCAGCAGTCAACCCCGGGAGACCCAGTACTTC
TRBV5-1	TRBD2	TRBJ2-7	NA	CASSRFSGGASYEQYF	TGCGCCAGCAGCAGATTTAGCGGGGGGGCCTCCTACGAGCAGTACTTC
TRBV24-1	TRBD2	TRBJ2-1	NA	CATSDSRIREAGGPNEQFF	TGTGCCACCAGTGATTCCCGCATCCGGGAGGCGGGGGGGCCCAATGAGCAGTTCTTC
TRBV9	TRBD2	TRBJ2-7	NA	CASSPPRGEGMSSYEQYF	TGTGCCAGCAGCCCACCCCGGGGGGAGGGGATGAGCTCCTACGAGCAGTACTTC
TRBV5-1	TRBD1	TRBJ2-1	once	CASSRQGGNEQFF	TGCGCCAGCAGCCGACAGGGGGGCAATGAGCAGTTCTTC
TRBV20-1	NA	TRBJ1-5	NA	CSASGGVNQPQHF	TGCAGTGCTAGTGGGGGGGTCAATCAGCCCCAGCATTTT
TRBV27	TRBD2	TRBJ2-7	NA	CASSIGTSGAISYEQYF	TGTGCCAGCAGTATAGGGACTAGCGGGGCCATATCCTACGAGCAGTACTTC
TRBV3-1/TRBV3-2	TRBD1	TRBJ1-4	NA	CASSPLGQARDEKLFF	TGTGCCAGCAGCCCACTCGGACAGGCGCGAGATGAAAAACTGTTTTTT
TRBV5-1	NA	TRBJ1-3	medium-sized	CASSSLEYEDTIYF	TGCGCCAGCAGCAGTCTGGAGTATGAGGACACCATATATTTT
TRBV12-3/TRBV12-4	NA	TRBJ1-6	NA	CASSFEGGPLHF	TGTGCCAGCAGTTTCGAGGGAGGGCCCCTCCACTTT
TRBV5-1	NA	TRBJ1-1	NA	CASSPGGGRPEAFF	TGCGCCAGCAGCCCCGGGGGGGGTCGTCCTGAAGCTTTCTTT
TRBV30	NA	TRBJ2-2	once	CAWSVGSGAGELFF	TGTGCCTGGAGTGTGGGGTCAGGGGCTGGGGAGCTGTTTTTT
TRBV5-1	TRBD1	TRBJ1-4	NA	CASSWDRGGEKLFF	TGCGCCAGCAGCTGGGACAGGGGTGGTGAAAAACTGTTTTTT
TRBV4-2	TRBD1	TRBJ2-1	NA	CASSRTQGDEQFF	TGTGCCAGCAGCCGAACACAGGGGGATGAGCAGTTCTTC
TRBV7-3	NA	TRBJ2-5	once	CASSHGGYQETQYF	TGTGCCAGCAGCCATGGGGGCTACCAAGAGACCCAGTACTTC
TRBV9	NA	TRBJ1-6	NA	CASSAQGYGSPLHF	TGTGCCAGCAGCGCTCAGGGCTATGGATCACCCCTCCACTTT
TRBV2	NA	TRBJ2-2	NA	CASRPSRASSTGELFF	TGTGCCAGCAGACCATCCAGGGCGAGCAGTACCGGGGAGCTGTTTTTT
TRBV2	NA	TRBJ2-3	NA	CASSGGRLGLSTDTQYF	TGTGCCAGCAGTGGAGGCCGACTAGGCCTAAGCACAGATACGCAGTATTTT
TRBV28	NA	TRBJ1-1	NA	CATRREWTEAFF	TGTGCCACCCGGAGGGAGTGGACTGAAGCTTTCTTT
TRBV29-1	TRBD2	TRBJ2-3	few	CSVLGSGAGMYTQYF	TGCAGCGTCCTCGGAAGCGGGGCAGGGATGTATACGCAGTATTTT
TRBV4-2	NA	TRBJ1-2	NA	CASSQDLVTENYGYTF	TGTGCCAGCAGCCAAGATTTGGTGACAGAAAACTATGGCTACACCTTC
TRBV11-3	TRBD1	TRBJ1-4	few	CASSFEYGTGNEKLFF	TGTGCCAGCAGCTTCGAGTACGGGACAGGGAATGAAAAACTGTTTTTT
TRBV19	TRBD1	TRBJ1-5	NA	CASKTGRYQPQHF	TGTGCCAGTAAGACAGGGAGGTATCAGCCCCAGCATTTT
TRBV27	TRBD1	TRBJ1-2	once	CASSGGQGYYGYTF	TGTGCCAGCAGTGGGGGACAGGGTTACTATGGCTACACCTTC